The 14 T cell receptor beta chains listed next were all sequenced from one sample in a study of blood T cell repertoires in COVID-19. Sequencing was performed with immunoSEQ multiplex PCR; in TCRdb, only in-frame clones are kept and a portion is missing. The sample carries 80,000 to 90,000 clones, more than 85% recorded once. The sample taken for sequencing was peripheral blood. The receptors were gathered from a man aged 40-49 years with acute or convalescent COVID-19.

The rearrangement joins TRBV7-9 to TRBJ2-7, with D maybe TRBD2 (5 bases). V gave up 3 bases and J gave up 2 bases, with 14 bases separating them. Germline V gives CDR1 SEHNR, CDR2 FQNEAQ (reference sequence). The CDR3 has 15 amino acids. CDR3: CASSFEGSTAYEQYF. CDR3 DNA: TGTGCCAGCAGCTTCGAGGGTTCAACGGCCTACGAGCAGTACTTC. Complete variable domain (other parts from reference TRBV7-9 and TRBJ2-7): DTGVSQNPRHKITKRGQNVTFRCDPISEHNRLYWYRQTLGQGPEFLTYFQNEAQLEKSRLLSDRFSAERPKGSFSTLEIQRTEQGDSAMYLCASSFEGSTAYEQYFGPGTRLTVT.

J is TRBJ2-1 and V is TRBV29-1; 8 nucleotides line up with TRBD2. Germline values: CDR1 SQVTM, CDR2 ANQGSEA. V shed 5 bases, J shed 3 bases, and the junction held 6 bases outside the gene matches. CDR3 length: 14 residues. The chain's CDR3 is CSVHSSGYYNEQFF. In DNA form, the CDR3 reads TGCAGCGTTCATTCTAGCGGGTACTACAATGAGCAGTTCTTC.

The CDR3 region is CASSGQVNTEAFF. CDR3 in DNA: TGTGCCAGCAGCGGACAAGTGAACACTGAAGCTTTCTTT. The rearrangement links TRBV9 to TRBJ1-1, with D unresolved. Germline values: CDR1 SGDLS, CDR2 YYNGEE. The germline V and J ends were trimmed by 3 bases and 0 bases, with 6 bases remaining between them. CDR3 size: 13 residues.

The CDR3, as DNA: TGTGCCAGCAGTTACGGGGCGGGGCCCGGGGAGCTGTTTTTT. It translates to CASSYGAGPGELFF. V gene TRBV6-5 combines with J gene TRBJ2-2; D may be TRBD2 (6 bases). The CDR3 spans 14 residues. In germline, CDR1 is MNHEY, CDR2 SVGAGI. The ends were cut back, 2 bases at V and 6 bases at J, with 10 bases in the middle.

With regard to this clone: Other nucleotide sequences in the sample specify the same CDR3. This chain links TRBV7-2 with TRBJ1-1; D ambiguous. Germline values: CDR1 SGHTA, CDR2 FQGNSA. Between the trimmed V and J ends, which lost 1 base and 1 base, there was a span of 4 bases. This CDR3 is built from 13 residues. CDR3 region: CASSLGQNTEAFF. CDR3 coding DNA: TGTGCCAGCAGCTTAGGACAGAACACTGAAGCTTTCTTT.

J is TRBJ2-1 and V is TRBV9, with TRBD2 identical over 7 bases. Germline lookup yields CDR1 SGDLS and CDR2 YYNGEE. This CDR3 has 17 amino acids. Unmatched junction bases numbered 10, after V lost 2 bases and J lost 2 bases. The CDR3 loop is CASSVEGTNFPYNEQFF. The CDR3 DNA follows: TGTGCCAGCAGCGTCGAGGGGACTAATTTCCCCTACAATGAGCAGTTCTTC.

The rearrangement links TRBV2 to TRBJ1-1; TRBD1 aligns across 7 bases. The CDR3 extends over 14 amino acids. Germline V gene data show CDR1 as SNHLY and CDR2 as FYNNEI. The V gene end was trimmed by 7 bases and the J gene end by 7 bases; junction bases not matched to a gene: 12. The CDR3 protein is CASTMGQTNIEAFF. CDR3 DNA: TGTGCCAGCACCATGGGACAGACTAATATTGAAGCTTTCTTT.

The chain links TRBV27 to TRBJ1-2, with TRBD1 matching over 8 bases. The CDR3 has 14 amino acids. V shed 5 bases, J shed 5 bases, and the junction held 7 bases outside the gene matches. Germline lookup yields CDR1 MNHEY and CDR2 SMNVEV (reference sequence). The CDR3 sequence: CASSPIRDRYGYTF. CDR3 bases: TGTGCCAGCAGTCCGATAAGGGACAGGTATGGCTACACCTTC.

The gene calls are TRBV20-1 and TRBJ2-3; a possible D gene is TRBD2 (5 bases). Germline assignment: CDR1 DFQATT and CDR2 SNEGSKA (reference sequence). V was pared by 3 bases and J by 1 base, with 8 bases between. This CDR3 has 13 amino acids. The CDR3 nucleotides are TGCAGTGCTAGTTACGGGGGCACAGATACGCAGTATTTT. It translates to CSASYGGTDTQYF.

This clone has a single count. The genes are TRBV2 and TRBJ2-3; D not resolved. The CDR3 has 14 amino acids. Trimming shortened V by 6 bases and J by 0 bases, and 10 bases separated the two germline ends. Germline V gives CDR1 SNHLY, CDR2 FYNNEI. CDR3 amino acids: CASRASASTDTQYF. Written as DNA, the CDR3 is TGTGCCAGCAGAGCATCCGCTAGCACAGATACGCAGTATTTT.

This sequence joins TRBV15 and TRBJ2-7; D not certain. The V end was cut by 0 bases, the J end by 2 bases, with 5 bases between. Per germline, CDR1 LNHNV and CDR2 YYDKDF (reference sequence). This CDR3 is 13 amino acids long. The CDR3 here is CATSRDQAYEQYF. CDR3 nucleotide sequence: TGTGCCACCAGCAGAGACCAGGCCTACGAGCAGTACTTC.

For the CDR3, the DNA is TGTGCCAGCAGTTACTCGGCGGGAGTCACAGATACGCAGTATTTT. Translated, it gives CASSYSAGVTDTQYF. The chain employs TRBV6-5 and TRBJ2-3; the match to TRBD2 covers 7 bases. This CDR3 region has 15 residues. CDR1 is MNHEY, CDR2 SVGAGI, per germline. V lost 0 bases, J lost 2 bases, and 2 bases stayed unmatched.

The V call is TRBV2, the J call TRBJ1-3, with 10 positions matching TRBD1. The CDR3 totals 15 residues. Germline V CDR1 and CDR2: SNHLY, FYNNEI. V lost 6 bases to trimming and J lost 4 bases; unmatched junction nucleotides: 6. The CDR3 sequence: CASRRGQGEGNTIYF. CDR3 coding DNA: TGTGCCAGCAGGAGAGGACAGGGGGAGGGAAACACCATATATTTT.

This rearrangement joins TRBV3-1 (or the pseudogene TRBV3-2) to TRBJ2-7, with 10 nucleotides matching TRBD2. After removal of 2 bases from V and 6 bases from J, the junction contained 10 bases not matched to a gene. CDR1 is LGHDT, CDR2 YNNKEL, per germline (reference sequence). CDR3 length equals 16 residues. CDR3: CASSQTRAGGLGEQYF. For the CDR3, the DNA is TGTGCCAGCAGCCAAACCCGAGCGGGGGGGCTTGGCGAGCAGTACTTC.